This T cell receptor (beta chain) is from a study of blood T cell repertoires in COVID-19. In the study overall: Acute and convalescent COVID-19 specimens originated in the United States, Italy and Spain. PBMCs, B-cell-depleted T cells, or T cells were the source of the cDNA or gDNA that made up the material.

This CDR3 contains 16 residues. V was cut by 3 bases and J by 0 bases, with 11 bases left in between. Germline CDR1 reads LGHDT; CDR2 reads YNNKEL (reference sequence). Study processing details: Amplified reference gene primers provided the basis for estimating nucleated cell counts. Assay: immunoSEQ multiplex PCR; the TCRdb copy retains only in-frame clones and omits some. V and J calls and clone size are given by that table; D and trimming were obtained from the DNA. The sample shows approximately 160,000 clones, about four fifths of them seen only once. The source material was peripheral blood. The chain carries TRBV3-1 (or the pseudogene TRBV3-2) and TRBJ2-2; no firm D call. This sequence was found in a man in his sixties with active or convalescent COVID-19. This chain's CDR3 is CASSQGLSANTGELFF. The CDR3 bases are TGTGCCAGCAGCCAGGGCCTCTCCGCGAACACCGGGGAGCTGTTTTTT.